This T cell receptor (beta chain) originates from a study of cytomegalovirus exposure and HLA in healthy donors. Use of 60 Vbeta and 13 Jbeta primers characterized the PCR. Assay: immunoSEQ multiplex PCR; the TCRdb copy retains only in-frame clones and omits some. Counted here are approximately 100,000 clones, roughly 80% occurring once; the ten biggest clones make up 3.5% to 4%. This CDR3 is 14 amino acids long. Germline V lookup: CDR1 SEHNR, CDR2 FQNEAQ (reference sequence). The V end was cut by 3 bases, the J end by 0 bases, with 8 bases between. For this clone: Its target is not known.

Study-wide findings and caveats: HLA alleles were associated with 16,951 TCR beta sequences in a later analysis at 0.05 false discovery rate.

The sequence came from a man aged 55 to 70 in good health and CMV-seronegative. The sequenced sample consisted of PBMCs. This sequence joins TRBV7-9 and TRBJ1-1; TRBD1 might be the D (5 bases). In DNA form, the CDR3 reads TGTGCCAGCAGCTTTGACAGCATGAACACTGAAGCTTTCTTT. Translating it yields CASSFDSMNTEAFF. Complete variable domain (other parts from reference TRBV7-9 and TRBJ1-1): DTGVSQNPRHKITKRGQNVTFRCDPISEHNRLYWYRQTLGQGPEFLTYFQNEAQLEKSRLLSDRFSAERPKGSFSTLEIQRTEQGDSAMYLCASSFDSMNTEAFFGQGTRLTVV.